Here is one T cell receptor (beta chain) with its context. TCRdb keeps only in-frame clones here, not all; method: immunoSEQ multiplex PCR. The sample lists 30,000 to 40,000 clones; around nine tenths were seen once. This entry is derived from a study of blood T cell repertoires in COVID-19. Sequencing was done on a sample of peripheral blood. The receptor was derived from a human donor in a cohort sampled during active COVID-19.

CDR3 DNA: TGTGCCAGTACTAGACAGACGAATCAGCCCCAGCATTTT. Translating gives CASTRQTNQPQHF. This rearrangement joins TRBV19 to TRBJ1-5; possibly TRBD1 for D (5 bases). V was trimmed by 7 bases and J by 4 bases, leaving 11 bases between them. Germline CDR1 LNHDA, CDR2 SQIVND (reference sequence). CDR3 length: 13 amino acids.